What follows is one T cell receptor (beta chain) and its context. The antigen is not known. Read sequence stops 3 residues before the CDR3 end, and the germline J gene provides the missing end. CFSE-labeled recipient PBMCs were cultured more than 5 days with irradiated graft donor PBMCs, then FACS-sorted. The data derive from a study of Tregs in tolerant kidney transplant recipients. Whole-study findings and limits: Nucleotide sequences could not be compared across some patients' samples due to primer changes. This study did not directly address biological reproducibility.

TCRdb keeps only in-frame clones here, not all; method: immunoSEQ multiplex PCR. In all, the sample yields about 2,000 clones. Germline assignment: CDR1 SGHTA and CDR2 FQGNSA. Trimming left V 3 bases short and J 7 bases short, with 16 bases between. There are 15 residues in the CDR3. This clonotype was obtained from a human patient who received a combined kidney and bone marrow transplant. This chain links TRBV7-2 with TRBJ1-5, with D perhaps matching TRBD1 (6 bases). Material: CD4+ T cells from blood cultured with allogeneic cells, obtained before the transplant. CDR3 region: CASSFYAGDPQPQHF. The DNA read from the CDR3 is TGTGCCAGCAGCTTCTATGCAGGGGACCCACAGCCC. The full variable domain, with the rest looked up from reference TRBV7-2 and TRBJ1-5, is GAGVSQSPSNKVTEKGKDVELRCDPISGHTALYWYRQSLGQGLEFLIYFQGNSAPDKSGLPSDRFSAERTGGSVSTLTIQRTQQEDSAVYLCASSFYAGDPQPQHFGDGTRLSIL.